The 2 T cell receptor beta chains presented below share a single source sample, sequenced in a study of T cells in Graves' hyperthyroidism and ophthalmopathy. The source material, RNA transcripts, was used to amplify TCR beta CDR3 regions. The HTBI primer set drove a first-round RT-PCR of the TCR CDR3. From the multiplex PCR reads, TCRdb called clonotypes with MiXCR, one entry per CDR3 protein. Here the sample spans 300,000 to 450,000 distinct CDR3 sequences, approximately 15% being singletons. The source material was blood. Every receptor here comes from an older woman with Graves' hyperthyroidism.

This clonotype was detected ten times or more. The rearrangement joins TRBV28 to TRBJ2-1; D is perhaps TRBD2 (5 bases). The V and J ends lost 2 bases and 0 bases respectively, with 14 bases between them. The germline CDR1 and CDR2 sequences are MDHEN and SYDVKM. The CDR3 covers 17 residues. CDR3 loop: CASSLGPWRSSYNEQFF. CDR3 DNA: TGTGCCAGCAGTTTAGGACCGTGGAGGAGCTCCTACAATGAGCAGTTCTTC. Supplemented by reference TRBV28 and TRBJ2-1, the full variable domain reads DVKVTQSSRYLVKRTGEKVFLECVQDMDHENMFWYRQDPGLGLRLIYFSYDVKMKEKGDIPEGYSVSREKKERFSLILESASTNQTSMYLCASSLGPWRSSYNEQFFGPGTRLTVL.

The chain recombines TRBV5-1 with TRBJ1-2, with 8 bases fitting TRBD1. The V segment lost 0 bases and the J segment 8 bases; nucleotides outside the gene matches: 6. Germline V lookup: CDR1 SGHRS, CDR2 YFSETQ. This CDR3 contains 14 residues. The CDR3 DNA reads TGCGCCAGCAGCTTGGTCGGGGCAGGGGGCGGCTACACCTTC. It encodes CASSLVGAGGGYTF. Filled out from reference TRBV5-1 and TRBJ1-2, the complete variable domain reads KAGVTQTPRYLIKTRGQQVTLSCSPISGHRSVSWYQQTPGQGLQFLFEYFSETQRNKGNFPGRFSGRQFSNSRSEMNVSTLELGDSALYLCASSLVGAGGGYTFGSGTRLTVV.